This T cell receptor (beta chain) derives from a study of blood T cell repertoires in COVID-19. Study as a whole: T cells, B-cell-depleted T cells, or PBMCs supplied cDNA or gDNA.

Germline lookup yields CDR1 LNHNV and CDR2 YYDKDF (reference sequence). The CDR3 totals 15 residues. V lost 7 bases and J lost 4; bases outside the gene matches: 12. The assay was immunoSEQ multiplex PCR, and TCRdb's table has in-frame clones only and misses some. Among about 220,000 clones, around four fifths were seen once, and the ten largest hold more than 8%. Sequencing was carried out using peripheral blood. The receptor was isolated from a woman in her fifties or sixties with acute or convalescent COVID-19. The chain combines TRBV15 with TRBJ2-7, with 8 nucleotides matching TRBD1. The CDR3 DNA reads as TGTGCCACCAAATTAACTGGGACAGGTGAATACGAGCAGTACTTC. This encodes CATKLTGTGEYEQYF.